This T cell receptor (beta chain) was captured in a study of blood T cell repertoires in COVID-19. Study background: Donors in the United States, Italy and Spain gave samples during acute or convalescent COVID-19. PBMCs, B-cell-depleted T cells, or T cells were the source of the cDNA or gDNA that made up the material.

This clone was seen only once. Assay: immunoSEQ multiplex PCR; the TCRdb copy retains only in-frame clones and omits some. Of 240,000 or so clones in the sample, 85% to 90% were seen once. This CDR3 is 13 amino acids long. Per the germline V gene, CDR1 is MDHEN and CDR2 is SYDVKM. The V gene lost 3 bases and the J gene lost 3 bases, with 8 bases spanning the gap. Sequencing was carried out using PBMCs or T cells enriched from blood (not recorded which). The V gene is TRBV28, the J gene TRBJ1-2; D may be TRBD1 (5 bases). The TCR comes from a man aged 45-60 years who had been exposed to COVID-19. Here the CDR3 reads CASSLIGDYGYTF. DNA of the CDR3: TGTGCCAGCAGTTTGATAGGGGACTATGGCTACACCTTC.